This T cell receptor (beta chain) was retrieved from a study of beta chain features in type 1 diabetes. The investigators reverse transcribed all of the isolated RNA, so they sequenced expressed TCRB transcripts. The assay was immunoSEQ multiplex PCR, and TCRdb's table has in-frame clones only and misses some. The sample consists of 350,000 to 450,000 clones, approximately 15% of them appearing once. This clone was counted between two and nine times. The length of the CDR3 is 11 residues. The germline gives CDR1 DFQATT, CDR2 SNEGSKA (reference sequence). V dropped 3 bases and J dropped 9 bases, with 9 bases sitting between them.

This TCR was sampled from a man aged 30 to 39 in good health. Material for sequencing was naive CD4+ T cells from blood. The gene calls are TRBV20-1 and TRBJ2-1, with TRBD2 as a possible D gene (5 bases). The CDR3 nucleotides are TGCAGTGCTAGCTCCGGAGGTGAGCAGTTCTTC. It specifies CSASSGGEQFF.